Presented here are 26 T cell receptor beta chains from one specimen sequenced in a study of T cell changes during pregnancy in multiple sclerosis (dated by TCRdb to between 2017 and 2020). The method was the immunoSEQ multiplex PCR assay. TCRdb retrieved this table from immuneACCESS and kept in-frame rearrangements only. Not all clones are present; in checked studies, unresolved V genes account for under half, and no reason is known for the remainder. The sample yields tens of thousands of clones; over 80% were counted once. The biggest ten clones account for approximately 2.2% of the sample. The sequences come from peripheral blood, collected after pregnancy. These TCRs come from a female donor with multiple sclerosis, enrolled in a pregnancy study.

V and J are TRBV4-1 and TRBJ2-7; 13 bases fit TRBD2. Germline V gene sequence: CDR1 MGHRA, CDR2 YSYEKL. The CDR3 length is 20 residues. The ends lost 1 base at V and 1 base at J; junction bases unmatched: 13. The CDR3, as DNA: TGCGCCAGCAGCCAAGCCCCCGGACTAGCGGGGGAACACGATTCCTACGAGCAGTACTTC. This sequence encodes CASSQAPGLAGEHDSYEQYF.

The gene calls are TRBV29-1 and TRBJ2-7; 7 positions agree with TRBD2. The trim removed 7 bases at V and 0 bases at J, leaving 6 bases unmatched. The germline gives CDR1 SQVTM, CDR2 ANQGSEA. This CDR3 is built from 13 residues. The CDR3 here is CSGGGRSSYEQYF. The CDR3 bases are TGCAGCGGGGGGGGACGGAGCTCCTACGAGCAGTACTTC.

The chain uses TRBV7-2 and TRBJ1-4; the match to TRBD1 covers 10 bases. The CDR3 is 14 residues long. Germline CDR1 and CDR2: SGHTA and FQGNSA. V trimming: 4 bases; J trimming: 8 bases; junction bases outside the gene matches: 4. The CDR3 coding sequence is TGTGCCAGCAGCTCGGACAGGGGGTGGGAAAAACTGTTTTTT. It yields the protein CASSSDRGWEKLFF.

The genes are TRBV20-1 and TRBJ1-5; no firm D call. CDR1 and CDR2 (germline): DFQATT, SNEGSKA (reference sequence). This CDR3 spans 11 amino acids. V gave up 5 bases and J gave up 11 bases, with 13 bases separating them. DNA of the CDR3: TGCAGTGCTGGACTCCTAAGGGCCCAGCATTTT. Protein sequence: CSAGLLRAQHF.

This clone has only one observation. Written as DNA, the CDR3 is TGTGCCAGCAGTGGGACACCTCTACTGAACACTGAAGCTTTCTTT. It yields the protein CASSGTPLLNTEAFF. The chain uses TRBV2 and TRBJ1-1; possibly TRBD1 for D (5 bases). In germline, CDR1 is SNHLY, CDR2 FYNNEI. V shed 4 bases and J shed 0 bases, with 12 bases lying between them. This CDR3 is 15 amino acids long.

This chain joins TRBV7-8 and TRBJ1-1, with D unclear. The germline V gene encodes CDR1 SGHVS and CDR2 FQNEAQ. Trimming cost V 2 bases and J 1 base, with 8 bases left between them. The CDR3 runs 14 residues. CDR3 loop: CASSLRPGNTEAFF. The DNA of the CDR3 is TGTGCCAGCAGCTTACGGCCAGGGAACACTGAAGCTTTCTTT.

A single count supports this clone. The J gene is TRBJ2-3, the V gene TRBV5-6; TRBD2 matches at 9 bases. The germline V gene has CDR1 SGHDT and CDR2 YYEEEE. This CDR3 spans 17 amino acids. V shed 1 base, J shed 2 bases, and the junction held 8 bases outside the gene matches. Here the CDR3 reads CASSLPGLATFTDTQYF. CDR3 DNA: TGTGCCAGCAGCTTGCCGGGACTAGCTACATTCACAGATACGCAGTATTTT.

The V gene is TRBV2, the J gene TRBJ2-5, with TRBD2 matching over 15 bases. V gave up 6 bases and J gave up 5 bases; unmatched junction bases: 7. This CDR3 is built from 16 residues. Germline V gene data show CDR1 as SNHLY and CDR2 as FYNNEI. Here the CDR3 DNA reads TGTGCCAGCAGCCCGGGACTAGCGGGGGGTGTTGAGACCCAGTACTTC. Amino acids: CASSPGLAGGVETQYF.

The rearrangement uses TRBV2 and TRBJ2-7; 8 nucleotides agree with TRBD1. Looked up from germline, CDR1 is SNHLY and CDR2 is FYNNEI. With V trimmed by 8 bases and J by 3 bases, 9 bases remained unmatched. The CDR3 totals 14 residues. The CDR3: CASLSGTGGYEQYF. CDR3 DNA: TGTGCCAGCCTATCCGGGACAGGCGGCTACGAGCAGTACTTC. Using reference TRBV2 and TRBJ2-7 for the parts outside the CDR3, the full variable domain is EPEVTQTPSHQVTQMGQEVILRCVPISNHLYFYWYRQILGQKVEFLVSFYNNEISEKSEIFDDQFSVERPDGSNFTLKIRSTKLEDSAMYFCASLSGTGGYEQYFGPGTRLTVT.

A note on this clone: A junction end diverges from the germline sequence, so it may reflect a read error. This chain uses TRBV11-2 with TRBJ2-7; D is unresolved. This CDR3 contains 13 residues. Germline CDR1 is SGHAT and CDR2 is FQNNGV. CDR3 in amino acids: CASSLGQSYEQYF. As DNA, the CDR3 is TGTGCCAGCAGTTTAGGGCAATCCTACGAGCAGTACTTC.

The J gene is TRBJ1-4, the V gene TRBV7-9; the D gene is possibly TRBD1 (6 bases). Germline V lookup: CDR1 SEHNR, CDR2 FQNEAQ (reference sequence). This CDR3 spans 18 amino acids. V lost 6 bases, J lost 2 bases, and 22 bases lay in between. CDR3 region: CASSSSSDSFFTNEKLFF. The CDR3 nucleotides are TGTGCCAGCAGTTCGAGCTCGGACAGTTTCTTTACTAATGAAAAACTGTTTTTT.

The chain uses TRBV21-1 and TRBJ2-3; the table's D call, TRBD2, has no DNA check behind it. TRBV21-1 is a pseudogene locus. The CDR3 length is 18 residues. The CDR3 region is CASIPSLGGYTSTDTQYF. CDR3 in DNA: TGTGCCAGCATCCCCTCCCTGGGGGGATATACCAGCACAGATACGCAGTATTTT.

This clone was recorded once. V and J are TRBV6-1 and TRBJ1-2, with 7 bases aligning to TRBD1. The junction had 7 bases not matched to a gene; V was cut back by 5 bases and J by 1 base. Germline V gene sequence: CDR1 MNHNS, CDR2 SASEGT. This CDR3 contains 15 residues. The CDR3, as DNA: TGTGCCAGCAGTCGAGATGGGACAGTTAACTATGGCTACACCTTC. This codes for CASSRDGTVNYGYTF.

This clone has more than one count but fewer than ten. The chain combines TRBV18 with TRBJ1-2; D gene uncertain. Per germline, CDR1 KGHSH and CDR2 LQKENI. Trimming cost V 4 bases and J 0 bases, with 9 bases left between them. The CDR3 has 14 residues. CDR3 protein: CASSQYTPNYGYTF. The CDR3, as DNA: TGTGCCAGCTCACAGTACACGCCTAACTATGGCTACACCTTC.

The rearrangement joins TRBV6-5 to TRBJ2-7; 7 bases match TRBD2. This CDR3 is 14 amino acids long. The V segment lost 4 bases and the J segment 3 bases; nucleotides outside the gene matches: 6. CDR1 and CDR2 (germline): MNHEY, SVGAGI. The CDR3 protein is CASSSLAANYEQYF. CDR3 nucleotide sequence: TGTGCCAGCAGTTCGCTAGCGGCTAACTACGAGCAGTACTTC.

The V gene is TRBV2, the J gene TRBJ2-5, with a tentative D call TRBD2 (6 bases). This CDR3 comprises 14 residues. Germline loops: CDR1 SNHLY, CDR2 FYNNEI. Trimming shortened V by 9 bases and J by 5 bases, and 19 bases separated the two germline ends. The CDR3 coding sequence is TGTGCCAGTGAGAGTGGCGGGATAGCGGAGACCCAGTACTTC. This sequence encodes CASESGGIAETQYF.

The rearrangement uses TRBV9 and TRBJ2-5, with 12 bases aligning to TRBD1. Germline V gene data show CDR1 as SGDLS and CDR2 as YYNGEE. With 4 bases clipped from V and 4 bases from J, the junction kept 5 bases outside the gene matches. The CDR3 is 15 amino acids. The CDR3 DNA follows: TGTGCCAGCAGCATCGGGACAGGGGGCGCAGAGACCCAGTACTTC. It encodes CASSIGTGGAETQYF.

The chain is built from TRBV6-4 and TRBJ2-1; TRBD1 matches at 11 bases. The CDR3 spans 15 residues. J lost 7 bases, V lost 4 bases, and 6 bases had no gene match. In germline, CDR1 is MRHNA, CDR2 SNTAGT. The CDR3 protein is CASSGGQGDTNEQFF. In nucleotides, the CDR3 is TGTGCCAGCAGTGGGGGACAGGGGGATACAAATGAGCAGTTCTTC.

The rearrangement links TRBV18 to TRBJ1-4; D gene ambiguous. The germline V and J ends were trimmed by 4 bases and 0 bases, with 12 bases remaining between them. CDR1 is KGHSH, CDR2 LQKENI, per germline. This CDR3 is built from 16 residues. The CDR3 is CASSLKTGTTNEKLFF. The CDR3, as DNA: TGTGCCAGCTCACTAAAGACGGGGACAACTAATGAAAAACTGTTTTTT.

The chain is built from TRBV5-4 and TRBJ1-4; D perhaps matches TRBD1 (5 bases). V lost 0 bases and J lost 4, with 10 bases in between. The V gene's germline CDR1 is SGHNT and CDR2 YYREEE (reference sequence). CDR3 length equals 15 residues. CDR3 in amino acids: CASSLEQAVNEKLFF. CDR3 nucleotide sequence: TGTGCCAGCAGCTTGGAACAGGCCGTTAATGAAAAACTGTTTTTT.

The rearrangement joins TRBV29-1 to TRBJ1-1; TRBD1 matches 9 bases. CDR3 length equals 14 residues. Per the germline V gene, CDR1 is SQVTM and CDR2 is ANQGSEA. V was clipped by 6 bases and J by 6 bases; unmatched bases: 11. The CDR3 DNA reads as TGCAGCGTATACCACAGGGGGCGCGAAGCTGAAGCTTTCTTT. This gives the protein CSVYHRGREAEAFF.

The chain employs TRBV6-1 and TRBJ2-1; 9 nucleotides match TRBD2. The CDR3 is 12 amino acids. V shed 8 bases, J shed 8 bases, and the junction held 4 bases outside the gene matches. Germline loops: CDR1 MNHNS, CDR2 SASEGT. As DNA, the CDR3 is TGTGCCAGCTGCCGACTAGCGGATGAGCAGTTCTTC. Encoded protein: CASCRLADEQFF.

The J gene is TRBJ1-4, the V gene TRBV19; D is undetermined. Trimming took 5 bases from V and 4 from J, leaving 14 bases between them. The CDR3 has 15 residues. Germline assignment: CDR1 LNHDA and CDR2 SQIVND (reference sequence). This chain's CDR3 is CASSATGGFNEKLFF. The CDR3 nucleotides are TGTGCCAGTAGTGCGACTGGAGGGTTTAATGAAAAACTGTTTTTT.

The rearrangement uses TRBV19 and TRBJ2-1; TRBD2 matches 14 bases. Losses at the gene ends were 4 bases for V and 0 bases for J; bases not matched to a gene: 5. This CDR3 has 18 residues. Germline assignment: CDR1 LNHDA and CDR2 SQIVND (reference sequence). This CDR3 reads CASSRLAGGRSSYNEQFF. The CDR3 DNA is TGTGCCAGTAGTAGACTAGCGGGAGGGAGAAGCTCCTACAATGAGCAGTTCTTC. Together with reference TRBV19 and TRBJ2-1, the CDR3 gives the full variable domain: DGGITQSPKYLFRKEGQNVTLSCEQNLNHDAMYWYRQDPGQGLRLIYYSQIVNDFQKGDIAEGYSVSREKKESFPLTVTSAQKNPTAFYLCASSRLAGGRSSYNEQFFGPGTRLTVL.

CDR3 in DNA: TGTGCCAGCAGCTCTGGACAGCTCAGCACAGATACGCAGTATTTT. It yields the protein CASSSGQLSTDTQYF. The chain is built from TRBV7-9 and TRBJ2-3, with a weak D call TRBD1 (6 bases). The V gene lost 4 bases and the J gene lost 0 bases, with 11 bases spanning the gap. Germline CDR1 SEHNR, CDR2 FQNEAQ (reference sequence). The CDR3 totals 15 residues.

This chain's CDR3 is CASSPLEGQETQYF. As DNA, the CDR3 is TGTGCCAGCTCACCACTCGAGGGTCAAGAGACCCAGTACTTC. The V and J genes are TRBV18 and TRBJ2-5; tentatively, D is TRBD2 (5 bases). This CDR3 spans 14 amino acids. With 1 base removed from V and 2 bases from J, the gap between germline ends came to 8 bases. Germline lookup yields CDR1 KGHSH and CDR2 LQKENI.